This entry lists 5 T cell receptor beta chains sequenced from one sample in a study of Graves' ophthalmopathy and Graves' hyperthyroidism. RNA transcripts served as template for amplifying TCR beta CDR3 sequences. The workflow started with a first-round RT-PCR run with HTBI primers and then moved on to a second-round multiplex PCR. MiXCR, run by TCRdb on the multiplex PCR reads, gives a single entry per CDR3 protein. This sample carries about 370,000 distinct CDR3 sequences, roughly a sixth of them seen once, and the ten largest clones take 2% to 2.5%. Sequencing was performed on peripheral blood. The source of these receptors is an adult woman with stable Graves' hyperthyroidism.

CDR3: CASSQARQIRETQYF. CDR3 in DNA: TGCGCCAGCAGCCAAGCCCGACAGATTAGGGAGACCCAGTACTTC. The rearrangement joins TRBV4-1 to TRBJ2-5; a possible D gene is TRBD1 (5 bases). CDR3 length: 15 amino acids. In germline, CDR1 is MGHRA, CDR2 YSYEKL. V was trimmed by 1 base and J by 5 bases, leaving 14 bases between them.

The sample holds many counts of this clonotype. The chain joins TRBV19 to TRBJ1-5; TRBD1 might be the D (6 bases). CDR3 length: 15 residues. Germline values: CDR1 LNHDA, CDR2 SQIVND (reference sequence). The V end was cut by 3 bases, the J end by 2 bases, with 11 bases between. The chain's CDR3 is CASSITGGGNQPQHF. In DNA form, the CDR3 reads TGTGCCAGTAGTATTACGGGGGGCGGCAATCAGCCCCAGCATTTT.

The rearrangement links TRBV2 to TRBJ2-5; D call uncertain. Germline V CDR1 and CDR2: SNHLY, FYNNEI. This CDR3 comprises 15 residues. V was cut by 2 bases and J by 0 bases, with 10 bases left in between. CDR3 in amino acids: CASSEPWLYQETQYF. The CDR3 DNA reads TGTGCCAGCAGTGAACCCTGGCTGTACCAAGAGACCCAGTACTTC. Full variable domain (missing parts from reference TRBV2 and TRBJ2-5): EPEVTQTPSHQVTQMGQEVILRCVPISNHLYFYWYRQILGQKVEFLVSFYNNEISEKSEIFDDQFSVERPDGSNFTLKIRSTKLEDSAMYFCASSEPWLYQETQYFGPGTRLLVL.

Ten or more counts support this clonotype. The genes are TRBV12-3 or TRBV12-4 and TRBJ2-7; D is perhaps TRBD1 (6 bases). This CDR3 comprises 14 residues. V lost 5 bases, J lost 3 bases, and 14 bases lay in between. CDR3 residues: CASSPRTENYEQYF. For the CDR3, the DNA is TGTGCCAGCAGTCCACGGACAGAGAACTACGAGCAGTACTTC.

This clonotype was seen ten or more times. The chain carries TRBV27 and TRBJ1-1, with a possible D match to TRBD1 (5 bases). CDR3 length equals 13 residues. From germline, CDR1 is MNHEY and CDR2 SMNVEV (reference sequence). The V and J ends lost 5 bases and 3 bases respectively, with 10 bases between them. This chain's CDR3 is CASSDGGYTEAFF. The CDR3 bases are TGTGCCAGCAGTGACGGGGGTTACACTGAAGCTTTCTTT.